These 27 T cell receptor beta chains were all obtained from the same sample, sequenced in a study of T cell responses to AZD1222 COVID-19 vaccine. Here immunoSEQ multiplex PCR was the method, and the copy in TCRdb shows in-frame clones only, minus some. The data contain 160,000 or so clones, approximately 87% of them seen just once; the ten biggest clones take up 8% to 10%. The sequencing here drew on peripheral blood, taken 28 days after the second AZD1222 dose. These receptors were obtained from an adult who received the AZD1222 COVID-19 vaccine.

The chain recombines TRBV18 with TRBJ1-6, with D perhaps TRBD1 (5 bases). Deletions cut 2 bases from V and 7 bases from J, with 12 bases between. The germline V gene has CDR1 KGHSH and CDR2 LQKENI. The CDR3 contains 15 residues. CDR3: CASSPRRDENSPLHF. The CDR3 DNA reads as TGTGCCAGCTCACCAAGGCGGGACGAAAATTCACCCCTCCACTTT.

The rearrangement joins TRBV24-1 to TRBJ2-6; the match to TRBD2 covers 7 bases. The CDR3 runs 15 residues. J gave up 0 bases and V 6 bases, and 1 base lay outside the gene matches. The germline gives CDR1 KGHDR, CDR2 SFDVKD. CDR3 region: CATSPGGSGANVLTF. DNA of the CDR3: TGTGCCACCAGTCCGGGGGGCTCTGGGGCCAACGTCCTGACTTTC.

This clone has a single count. The chain's CDR3 is CASSRGTGDNYGYTF. DNA of the CDR3: TGTGCCAGCAGCCGAGGGACAGGGGATAACTATGGCTACACCTTC. The gene calls are TRBV14 and TRBJ1-2; 10 bases are shared with TRBD1. The trim removed 4 bases at V and 1 base at J, leaving 3 bases unmatched. CDR3 length equals 15 residues. CDR1 is SGHDN and CDR2 is FVKESK in the germline V gene.

The gene calls are TRBV6-4 and TRBJ2-2; 7 bases line up with TRBD2. The CDR3 loop spans 14 amino acids. The junction had 5 bases not matched to a gene; V was cut back by 6 bases and J by 4 bases. Germline CDR1 reads MRHNA; CDR2 reads SNTAGT. The CDR3 DNA follows: TGTGCCAGCAGGGGAGGGCCTCGCACCGGGGAGCTGTTTTTT. It specifies CASRGGPRTGELFF.

The chain employs TRBV28 and TRBJ1-1, with 7 bases fitting TRBD1. Unmatched junction bases numbered 6, after V lost 6 bases and J lost 2 bases. The V gene's germline CDR1 is MDHEN and CDR2 SYDVKM. The CDR3 has 14 residues. The CDR3 region has the DNA TGTGCCAGCAGGTACAGGGGACAAAACACTGAAGCTTTCTTT. As protein: CASRYRGQNTEAFF. Looking up the rest from reference TRBV28 and TRBJ1-1 gives the full variable domain: DVKVTQSSRYLVKRTGEKVFLECVQDMDHENMFWYRQDPGLGLRLIYFSYDVKMKEKGDIPEGYSVSREKKERFSLILESASTNQTSMYLCASRYRGQNTEAFFGQGTRLTVV.

V gene TRBV7-9 combines with J gene TRBJ1-2; 8 nucleotides match TRBD1. With V trimmed by 5 bases and J by 8 bases, 4 bases remained unmatched. The CDR3 is 12 residues long. Looked up from germline, CDR1 is SEHNR and CDR2 is FQNEAQ (reference sequence). CDR3 coding DNA: TGTGCCAGCAGCGAACAGGGGGGCGGCTACACCTTC. Its protein product is CASSEQGGGYTF.

This chain uses TRBV25-1 with TRBJ1-1; 7 nucleotides align to TRBD1. The CDR3 is 15 amino acids. Germline loops: CDR1 MGHDK, CDR2 SYGVNS. V lost 5 bases, J lost 6 bases, and 12 bases stayed unmatched. This chain's CDR3 is CASSRRGGGFAEAFF. The CDR3, as DNA: TGTGCCAGCAGTAGACGGGGAGGGGGCTTCGCTGAAGCTTTCTTT.

The chain is built from TRBV20-1 and TRBJ2-5, with 9 bases aligning to TRBD1. The CDR3 is 16 residues long. Germline trimming cut 3 bases from V and 5 bases from J; bases unmatched to any gene: 13. Germline CDR1 and CDR2: DFQATT and SNEGSKA (reference sequence). CDR3 loop: CSASGGGGQGWETQYF. CDR3 in DNA: TGCAGTGCTAGTGGTGGTGGGGGACAGGGATGGGAGACCCAGTACTTC.

Here the CDR3 reads CSPQYQETQYF. In DNA, the CDR3 is TGCAGCCCCCAGTACCAAGAGACCCAGTACTTC. The V gene is TRBV20-1, the J gene TRBJ2-5, with unresolved D. The germline V gene encodes CDR1 DFQATT and CDR2 SNEGSKA (reference sequence). This CDR3 contains 11 residues.

The chain is built from TRBV3-1 (or the pseudogene TRBV3-2) and TRBJ2-2; D unclear. The ends were cut back, 0 bases at V and 4 bases at J, with 6 bases in the middle. Germline V CDR1 and CDR2: LGHDT, YNNKEL (reference sequence). This CDR3 region has 14 residues. The CDR3 reads CASSQDLVTGELFF. The CDR3, as DNA: TGTGCCAGCAGCCAAGATCTTGTCACCGGGGAGCTGTTTTTT.

In this sample, this clone turned up once. The chain employs TRBV4-3 and TRBJ2-1; maybe TRBD2 (6 bases). The V gene lost 4 bases and the J gene lost 0 bases, with 13 bases spanning the gap. Germline CDR1 and CDR2: LGHNA and YSLEER. The CDR3 spans 16 residues. CDR3 sequence reads: CASSRRSGSSYNEQFF. In nucleotides, the CDR3 is TGCGCCAGCAGCCGGCGTAGCGGAAGCTCCTACAATGAGCAGTTCTTC.

This clone appeared a few times. The rearrangement uses TRBV7-2 and TRBJ2-1, with TRBD2 matching over 8 bases. V gave up 5 bases and J gave up 14 bases; unmatched junction bases: 14. Germline V gives CDR1 SGHTA, CDR2 FQGNSA. CDR3 length: 14 amino acids. The CDR3 DNA is TGTGCCAGCAGCCCTGGAGCGGGAGATTGGGGGGAGTTCTTC. It translates to CASSPGAGDWGEFF.

The rearrangement joins TRBV18 to TRBJ1-3; D gene unclear. In germline, CDR1 is KGHSH, CDR2 LQKENI. This CDR3 region has 13 residues. Trimming shortened V by 4 bases and J by 0 bases, and 4 bases separated the two germline ends. This chain's CDR3 is CASSQGSGNTIYF. DNA for the CDR3: TGTGCCAGCTCACAGGGCTCTGGAAACACCATATATTTT.

J is TRBJ2-7 and V is TRBV27; TRBD2 is a possible D gene (6 bases). V lost 3 bases and J 3 bases, leaving 15 bases between the germline ends. This CDR3 has 15 amino acids. CDR1 and CDR2 (germline): MNHEY, SMNVEV (reference sequence). This chain's CDR3 is CASSFLGTGNYEQYF. CDR3 nucleotides: TGTGCCAGCAGTTTCCTCGGGACTGGGAACTACGAGCAGTACTTC.

This clone was detected once. The chain joins TRBV7-8 to TRBJ2-2; D is unresolved. The germline V gene has CDR1 SGHVS and CDR2 FQNEAQ. V gave up 3 bases and J gave up 1 base, with 12 bases separating them. This CDR3 has 16 amino acids. CDR3: CASSLSGRLNTGELFF. The CDR3 bases are TGTGCCAGCAGCTTGTCCGGACGGTTGAACACCGGGGAGCTGTTTTTT.

The chain links TRBV21-1 to TRBJ2-3. TRBV21-1 counts as a pseudogene. The CDR3 has 13 residues. CDR3 bases: TGTGCCAGCAGCTCGAACGTGATAGATACGCAGTATTTT. Its protein is CASSSNVIDTQYF.

This clone was seen a few times. The V gene is TRBV7-3, the J gene TRBJ2-3, with 10 bases aligning to TRBD2. The CDR3 is made up of 15 amino acids. Per germline, CDR1 SGHTA and CDR2 FQGTGA. The V segment lost 5 bases and the J segment 3 bases; nucleotides outside the gene matches: 5. The CDR3 here is CASSTSSGGTDTQYF. For the CDR3, the DNA is TGTGCCAGCAGCACTTCTAGCGGGGGTACAGATACGCAGTATTTT. Variable domain in full (rest from reference TRBV7-3 and TRBJ2-3): GAGVSQTPSNKVTEKGKYVELRCDPISGHTALYWYRQSLGQGPEFLIYFQGTGAADDSGLPNDRFFAVRPEGSVSTLKIQRTERGDSAVYLCASSTSSGGTDTQYFGPGTRLTVL.

The gene calls are TRBV7-9 and TRBJ2-5; D might be TRBD1 or TRBD2, each matching 5 bases. The CDR3 runs 12 residues. Germline lookup yields CDR1 SEHNR and CDR2 FQNEAQ (reference sequence). Trimming cost V 5 bases and J 5 bases, with 9 bases left between them. The CDR3 nucleotides are TGTGCCAGCAGCCGGGACGAGGAGACCCAGTACTTC. Translation: CASSRDEETQYF.

The rearrangement uses TRBV28 and TRBJ2-4; possible D gene TRBD1, 6 bases. Germline CDR1 is MDHEN and CDR2 is SYDVKM. The CDR3 is made up of 16 amino acids. V shed 3 bases and J shed 2 bases, with 14 bases lying between them. The DNA for the CDR3 is TGTGCCAGCAGTTTTGGCAGGGGTAGAACCAAAAACATTCAGTACTTC. It is translated as CASSFGRGRTKNIQYF. Full variable domain (outside the CDR3, taken from reference TRBV28 and TRBJ2-4): DVKVTQSSRYLVKRTGEKVFLECVQDMDHENMFWYRQDPGLGLRLIYFSYDVKMKEKGDIPEGYSVSREKKERFSLILESASTNQTSMYLCASSFGRGRTKNIQYFGAGTRLSVL.

This clone was found a few times. The rearrangement joins TRBV10-3 to TRBJ2-2, with TRBD2 identical over 9 bases. The V gene's germline CDR1 is ENHRY and CDR2 SYGVKD. V shed 2 bases and J 6 bases; nucleotides not matched to a gene: 7. This CDR3 spans 16 amino acids. CDR3 loop: CAISEAGGGFPGELFF. CDR3 sequence (DNA): TGTGCCATCAGTGAGGCGGGAGGGGGTTTTCCCGGGGAGCTGTTTTTT.

This clone has only a few counts. The chain links TRBV24-1 to TRBJ2-1; TRBD2 might be the D (5 bases). The CDR3 extends over 15 amino acids. Trimming took off 3 bases at V and 5 bases at J, with 13 bases between the two ends. CDR1 is KGHDR, CDR2 SFDVKD, per germline. The CDR3 coding sequence is TGTGCCACCAGTGATCGGACTTCGGGGAACAATGAGCAGTTCTTC. Its protein is CATSDRTSGNNEQFF.

This rearrangement joins TRBV28 to TRBJ1-2; TRBD1 is a possible D gene (6 bases). The germline V and J ends were trimmed by 8 bases and 2 bases, with 18 bases remaining between them. CDR3 length: 15 residues. CDR1 is MDHEN and CDR2 is SYDVKM in the germline V gene. The CDR3 bases are TGTGCCAGCCGGCTGGGGGGGCTCCAGAACTATGGCTACACCTTC. Translation gives CASRLGGLQNYGYTF.

V and J are TRBV14 and TRBJ2-1, with TRBD2 matching 9 bases. The CDR3 has 15 residues. V was clipped by 4 bases and J by 11 bases; unmatched bases: 12. Germline V lookup: CDR1 SGHDN, CDR2 FVKESK. The CDR3 DNA reads TGTGCCAGCAGCCTACTGGGACTAGCTGAAGCCCAGCAGTTCTTC. Amino acids: CASSLLGLAEAQQFF.

This clone was recorded once. The chain uses TRBV29-1 and TRBJ2-5; 7 bases are shared with TRBD2. Germline CDR1 and CDR2: SQVTM and ANQGSEA. Trimming removed 4 bases from V and 4 bases from J; junction bases left unmatched: 9. The CDR3 spans 14 residues. In nucleotides, the CDR3 is TGCAGCGTTGTAAAAGCGGGAATTGGAGAGACCCAGTACTTC. Translation: CSVVKAGIGETQYF.

The chain uses TRBV7-9 and TRBJ2-1; 8 bases map to TRBD2. J gave up 5 bases and V 4 bases, and 10 bases lay outside the gene matches. Germline-derived CDR1 and CDR2 are SEHNR and FQNEAQ (reference sequence). There are 16 residues in the CDR3. The CDR3 DNA sequence: TGTGCCAGCAGCTCAATACTAGCGGAGCCTCACAATGAGCAGTTCTTC. Translating it yields CASSSILAEPHNEQFF.

The V gene is TRBV4-3, the J gene TRBJ2-7; D perhaps matches TRBD1 (6 bases). This CDR3 contains 15 residues. With 1 base removed from V and 2 bases from J, the gap between germline ends came to 12 bases. CDR1 and CDR2 (germline): LGHNA, YSLEER. In nucleotides, the CDR3 is TGCGCCAGCAGCCAAGGCTCAGGGGCTCCCTACGAGCAGTACTTC. Amino acids: CASSQGSGAPYEQYF.

This clone was observed a single time. The chain uses TRBV6-5 and TRBJ1-1; possibly TRBD1 for D (5 bases). The CDR3 consists of 12 residues. Germline CDR1 and CDR2: MNHEY and SVGAGI. The V end was cut by 10 bases, the J end by 11 bases, with 20 bases between. The CDR3: CATDPRGTSAFF. The DNA of the CDR3 is TGTGCCACCGACCCCCGGGGGACGAGTGCTTTCTTT.